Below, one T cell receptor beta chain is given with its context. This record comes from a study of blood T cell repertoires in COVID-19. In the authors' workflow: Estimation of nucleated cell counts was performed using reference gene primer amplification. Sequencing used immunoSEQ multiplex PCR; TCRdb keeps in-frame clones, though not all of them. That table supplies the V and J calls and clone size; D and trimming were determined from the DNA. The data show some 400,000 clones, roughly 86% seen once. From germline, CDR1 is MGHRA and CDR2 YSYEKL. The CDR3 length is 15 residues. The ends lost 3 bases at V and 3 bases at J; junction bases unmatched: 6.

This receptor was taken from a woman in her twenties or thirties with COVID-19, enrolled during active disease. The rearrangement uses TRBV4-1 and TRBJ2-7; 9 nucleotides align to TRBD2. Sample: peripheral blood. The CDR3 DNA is TGCGCCAGCAGCCATTGGACTAGCGACTTCTACGAGCAGTACTTC. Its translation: CASSHWTSDFYEQYF.